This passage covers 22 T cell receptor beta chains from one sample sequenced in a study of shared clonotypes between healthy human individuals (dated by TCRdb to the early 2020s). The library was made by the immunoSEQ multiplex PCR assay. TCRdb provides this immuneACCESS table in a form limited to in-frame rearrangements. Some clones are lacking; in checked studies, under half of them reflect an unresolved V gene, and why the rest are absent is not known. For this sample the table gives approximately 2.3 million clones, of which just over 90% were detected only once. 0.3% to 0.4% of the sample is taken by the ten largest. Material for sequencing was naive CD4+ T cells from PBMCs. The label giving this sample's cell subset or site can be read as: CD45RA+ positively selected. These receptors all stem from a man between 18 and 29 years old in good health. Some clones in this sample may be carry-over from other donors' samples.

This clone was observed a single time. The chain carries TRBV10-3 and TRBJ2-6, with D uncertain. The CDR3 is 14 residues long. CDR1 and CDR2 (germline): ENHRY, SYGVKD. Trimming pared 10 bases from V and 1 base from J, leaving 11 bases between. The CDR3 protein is CATLFGSGANVLTF. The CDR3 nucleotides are TGTGCCACGCTGTTTGGGTCTGGGGCCAACGTCCTGACTTTC.

CDR3 in DNA: TGTGCCAGCAACCCCCCGGGGGTGGAGACTGAAGCTTTCTTT. It specifies CASNPPGVETEAFF. V gene TRBV28 combines with J gene TRBJ1-1, with a possible D match to TRBD1 (5 bases). CDR1 is MDHEN and CDR2 is SYDVKM in the germline V gene. Deletions cut 7 bases from V and 5 bases from J, with 17 bases between. The CDR3 totals 14 residues.

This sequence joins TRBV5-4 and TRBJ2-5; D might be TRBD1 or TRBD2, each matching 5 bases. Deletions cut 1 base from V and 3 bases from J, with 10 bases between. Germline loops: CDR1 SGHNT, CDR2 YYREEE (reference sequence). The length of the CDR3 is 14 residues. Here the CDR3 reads CASSLLGVEETQYF. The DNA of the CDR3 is TGTGCCAGCAGCTTGTTGGGGGTAGAAGAGACCCAGTACTTC.

CDR3 amino acids: CASSPTVPGSPLHF. In DNA form, the CDR3 reads TGTGCCAGCAGCCCGACAGTCCCGGGGTCACCCCTCCACTTT. The chain joins TRBV7-9 to TRBJ1-6; a weak D match, TRBD1 (5 bases). Per germline, CDR1 SEHNR and CDR2 FQNEAQ (reference sequence). This CDR3 region has 14 residues. The germline V and J ends were trimmed by 5 bases and 10 bases, with 15 bases remaining between them.

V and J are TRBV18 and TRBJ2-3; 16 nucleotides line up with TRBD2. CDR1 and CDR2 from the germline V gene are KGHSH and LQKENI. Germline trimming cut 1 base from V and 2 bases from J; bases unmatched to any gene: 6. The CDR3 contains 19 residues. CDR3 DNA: TGTGCCAGCTCACCACGGGGACTAGCGGGAGGGCCCTTCACAGATACGCAGTATTTT. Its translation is CASSPRGLAGGPFTDTQYF.

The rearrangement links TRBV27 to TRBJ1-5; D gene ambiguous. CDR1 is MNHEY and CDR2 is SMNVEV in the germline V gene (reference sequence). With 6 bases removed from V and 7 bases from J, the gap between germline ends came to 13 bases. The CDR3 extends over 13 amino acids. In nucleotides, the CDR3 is TGTGCCAGCAGACAGACCGGAGGACAGCCCCAGCATTTT. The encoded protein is CASRQTGGQPQHF.

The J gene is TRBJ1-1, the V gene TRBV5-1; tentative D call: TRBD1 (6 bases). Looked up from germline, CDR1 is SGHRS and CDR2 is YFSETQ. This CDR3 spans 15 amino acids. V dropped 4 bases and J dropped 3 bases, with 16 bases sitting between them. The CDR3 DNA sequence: TGCGCCAGCAGCATGGGGCAGGGGTTGTACACTGAAGCTTTCTTT. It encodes CASSMGQGLYTEAFF.

The CDR3, as DNA: TGTGCCAGCACCACAGGGGACCGCCAAGAGACCCAGTACTTC. Translation gives CASTTGDRQETQYF. This chain uses TRBV5-4 with TRBJ2-5, with 7 bases fitting TRBD1. This CDR3 region has 14 residues. CDR1 and CDR2 (germline): SGHNT, YYREEE (reference sequence). J lost 1 base, V lost 6 bases, and 6 bases had no gene match.

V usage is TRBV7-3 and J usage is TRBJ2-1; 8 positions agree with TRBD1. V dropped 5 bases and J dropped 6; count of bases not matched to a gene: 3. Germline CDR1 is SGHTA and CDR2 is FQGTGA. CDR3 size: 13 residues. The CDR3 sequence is CASSTDRVNEQFF. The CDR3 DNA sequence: TGTGCCAGCAGCACGGACAGGGTCAATGAGCAGTTCTTC.

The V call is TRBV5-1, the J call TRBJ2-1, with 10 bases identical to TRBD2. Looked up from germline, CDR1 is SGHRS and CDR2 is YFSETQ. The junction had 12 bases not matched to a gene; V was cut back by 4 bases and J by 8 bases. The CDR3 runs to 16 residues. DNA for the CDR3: TGCGCCAGCAGCGCCCGATCAAGCGGGAGGGGGGATGAGCAGTTCTTC. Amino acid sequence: CASSARSSGRGDEQFF.

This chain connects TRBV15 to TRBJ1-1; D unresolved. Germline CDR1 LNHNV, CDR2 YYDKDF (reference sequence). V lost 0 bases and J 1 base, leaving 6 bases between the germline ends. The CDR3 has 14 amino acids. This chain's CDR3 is CATSRDQRNTEAFF. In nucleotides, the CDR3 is TGTGCCACCAGCAGAGATCAGAGGAACACTGAAGCTTTCTTT.

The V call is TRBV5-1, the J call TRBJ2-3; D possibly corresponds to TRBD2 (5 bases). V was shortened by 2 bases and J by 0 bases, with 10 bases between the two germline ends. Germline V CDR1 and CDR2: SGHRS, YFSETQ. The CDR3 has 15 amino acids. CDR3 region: CASSLPRTSTDTQYF. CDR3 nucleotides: TGCGCCAGCAGCTTACCCAGGACTAGCACAGATACGCAGTATTTT.

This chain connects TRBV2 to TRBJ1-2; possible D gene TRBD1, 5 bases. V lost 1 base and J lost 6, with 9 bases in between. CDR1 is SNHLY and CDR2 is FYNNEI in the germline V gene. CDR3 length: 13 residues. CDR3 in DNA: TGTGCCAGCAGTGAAGGTAGGGACGATGGCTACACCTTC. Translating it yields CASSEGRDDGYTF.

The CDR3 loop reads CASSIGGDAYEQYF. DNA for the CDR3: TGTGCCAGTAGTATCGGAGGGGACGCCTACGAGCAGTACTTC. The chain couples TRBV19 to TRBJ2-7, with a weak D call TRBD2 (6 bases). Germline V gene sequence: CDR1 LNHDA, CDR2 SQIVND (reference sequence). The CDR3 spans 14 residues. V was cut by 3 bases and J by 2 bases, with 11 bases left in between.

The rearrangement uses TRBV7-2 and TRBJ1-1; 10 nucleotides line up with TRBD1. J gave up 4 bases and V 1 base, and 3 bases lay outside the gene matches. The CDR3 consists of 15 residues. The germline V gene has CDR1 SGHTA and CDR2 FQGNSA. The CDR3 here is CASSLVGQGITEAFF. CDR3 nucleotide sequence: TGTGCCAGCAGCTTAGTGGGACAGGGGATCACTGAAGCTTTCTTT.

The CDR3 here is CASSLGALSPYEQYF. The CDR3 DNA reads TGTGCCAGCAGTTTAGGTGCGTTAAGCCCCTACGAGCAGTACTTC. This chain joins TRBV28 and TRBJ2-7, with D unclear. V shed 2 bases and J shed 2 bases, with 13 bases lying between them. CDR3 length: 15 residues. The germline CDR1 and CDR2 sequences are MDHEN and SYDVKM. The whole variable domain, filled in from reference TRBV28 and TRBJ2-7, reads DVKVTQSSRYLVKRTGEKVFLECVQDMDHENMFWYRQDPGLGLRLIYFSYDVKMKEKGDIPEGYSVSREKKERFSLILESASTNQTSMYLCASSLGALSPYEQYFGPGTRLTVT.

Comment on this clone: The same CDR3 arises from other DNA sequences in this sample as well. Written as DNA, the CDR3 is TGTGCCAGCAGCTTGGCCGGGGCCGGGGAGCTGTTTTTT. It codes for CASSLAGAGELFF. J is TRBJ2-2 and V is TRBV7-9; the D gene is possibly TRBD2 (5 bases). V lost 3 bases and J 6 bases, leaving 8 bases between the germline ends. The germline V gene encodes CDR1 SEHNR and CDR2 FQNEAQ (reference sequence). The CDR3 contains 13 residues.

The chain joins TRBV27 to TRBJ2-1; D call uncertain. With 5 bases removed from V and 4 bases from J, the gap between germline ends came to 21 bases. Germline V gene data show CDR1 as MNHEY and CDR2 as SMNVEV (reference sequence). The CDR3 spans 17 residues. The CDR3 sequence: CASSDRSGSSNYNEQFF. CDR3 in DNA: TGTGCCAGCAGTGACCGATCGGGCAGCAGCAATTACAATGAGCAGTTCTTC.

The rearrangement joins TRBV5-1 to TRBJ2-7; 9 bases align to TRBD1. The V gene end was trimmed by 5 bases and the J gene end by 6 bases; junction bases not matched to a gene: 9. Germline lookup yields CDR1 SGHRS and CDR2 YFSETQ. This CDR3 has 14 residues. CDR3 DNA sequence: TGCGCCAGCAGTTCCGGGACAGGGATTGGCGAGCAGTACTTC. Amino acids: CASSSGTGIGEQYF. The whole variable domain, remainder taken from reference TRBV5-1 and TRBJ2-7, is KAGVTQTPRYLIKTRGQQVTLSCSPISGHRSVSWYQQTPGQGLQFLFEYFSETQRNKGNFPGRFSGRQFSNSRSEMNVSTLELGDSALYLCASSSGTGIGEQYFGPGTRLTVT.

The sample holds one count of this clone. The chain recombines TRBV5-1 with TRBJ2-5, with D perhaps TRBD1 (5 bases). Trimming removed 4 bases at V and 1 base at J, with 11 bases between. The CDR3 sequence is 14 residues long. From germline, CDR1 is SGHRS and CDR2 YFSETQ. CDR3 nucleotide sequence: TGCGCCAGCAGCCAACGACAGCCCCAAGAGACCCAGTACTTC. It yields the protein CASSQRQPQETQYF. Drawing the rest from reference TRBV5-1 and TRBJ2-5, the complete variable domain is KAGVTQTPRYLIKTRGQQVTLSCSPISGHRSVSWYQQTPGQGLQFLFEYFSETQRNKGNFPGRFSGRQFSNSRSEMNVSTLELGDSALYLCASSQRQPQETQYFGPGTRLLVL.

The DNA of the CDR3 is TGTGCCAGCAGCAAATGGGGACTAGCGGGACCCCTTGAGCAGTTCTTC. It yields the protein CASSKWGLAGPLEQFF. J is TRBJ2-1 and V is TRBV21-1; the table gives TRBD2 as D, unverified against the DNA. TRBV21-1 is annotated as a pseudogene. The length of the CDR3 is 16 residues.

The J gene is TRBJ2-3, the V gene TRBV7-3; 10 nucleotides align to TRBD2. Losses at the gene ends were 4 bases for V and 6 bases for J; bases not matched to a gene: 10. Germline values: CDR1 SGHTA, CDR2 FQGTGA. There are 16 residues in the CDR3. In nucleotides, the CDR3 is TGTGCCAGCAGCTCCCTACCTAGCGGGAGTCTCGATACGCAGTATTTT. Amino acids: CASSSLPSGSLDTQYF.